The clone carrying this T cell receptor beta chain was counted once. Its target is unknown. This specimen belongs to a study of T cell responses to AZD1222 COVID-19 vaccine. Background on the study: It was second doses at about 4 or about 12 weeks that were pooled. The study, taken as a whole, reports: In all cases, repertoires were sampled only after the peak T cell response.

Generated by immunoSEQ multiplex PCR, the TCRdb table keeps only in-frame clones and is missing some. The sample has roughly 190,000 clones, 92% seen once. The CDR3 is 13 residues long. J gave up 0 bases and V 8 bases, and 6 bases lay outside the gene matches. The germline gives CDR1 GTSNPN, CDR2 SVGIG (reference sequence). The V gene is TRBV30, the J gene TRBJ1-1; 7 positions match TRBD1. The TCR comes from an adult in good health. The sequenced sample was peripheral blood, obtained on day 0 of AZD1222 vaccination. DNA of the CDR3: TGTGCCCTCAGGGGGTCCCTGAACACTGAAGCTTTCTTT. Translating gives CALRGSLNTEAFF.